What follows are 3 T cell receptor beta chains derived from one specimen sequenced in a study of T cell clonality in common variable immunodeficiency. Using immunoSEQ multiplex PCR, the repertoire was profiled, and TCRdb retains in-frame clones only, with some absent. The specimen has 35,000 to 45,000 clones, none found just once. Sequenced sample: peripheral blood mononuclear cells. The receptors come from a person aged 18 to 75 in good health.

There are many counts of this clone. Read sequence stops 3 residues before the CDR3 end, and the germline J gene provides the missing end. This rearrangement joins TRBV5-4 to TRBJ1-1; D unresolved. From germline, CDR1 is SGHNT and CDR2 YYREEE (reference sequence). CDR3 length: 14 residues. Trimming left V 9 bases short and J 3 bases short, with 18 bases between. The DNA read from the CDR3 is TGTGCCATAACTAGGGAGTTCGGGGACACTGAA. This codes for CAITREFGDTE. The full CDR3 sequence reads CAITREFGDTEAFF. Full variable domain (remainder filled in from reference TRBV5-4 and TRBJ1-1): ETGVTQSPTHLIKTRGQQVTLRCSSQSGHNTVSWYQQALGQGPQFIFQYYREEENGRGNFPPRFSGLQFPNYSSELNVNALELDDSALYLCAITREFGDTEAFFGQGTRLTVV.

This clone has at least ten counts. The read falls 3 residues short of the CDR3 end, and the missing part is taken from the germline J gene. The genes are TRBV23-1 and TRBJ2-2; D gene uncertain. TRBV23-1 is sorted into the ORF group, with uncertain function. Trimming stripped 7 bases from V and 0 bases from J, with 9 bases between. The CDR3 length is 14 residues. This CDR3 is CASTTLPNTGELFF. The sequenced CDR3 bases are TGCGCCAGCACGACATTACCGAACACCGGGGAG.

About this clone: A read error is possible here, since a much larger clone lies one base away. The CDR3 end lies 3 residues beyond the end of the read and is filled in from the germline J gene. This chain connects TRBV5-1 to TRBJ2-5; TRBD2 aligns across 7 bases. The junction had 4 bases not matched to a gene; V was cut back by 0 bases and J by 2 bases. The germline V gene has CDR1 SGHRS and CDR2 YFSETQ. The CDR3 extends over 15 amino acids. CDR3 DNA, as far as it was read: TGCGCCAGCAGCTTGGCAACGGGACTACAAGAGACC. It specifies CASSLATGLQET. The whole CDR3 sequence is CASSLATGLQETQYF.